Listed below are T cell receptor beta chains from one sample, sequenced in a study of cytomegalovirus exposure and HLA in healthy donors. Libraries were prepared by immunoSEQ multiplex PCR; TCRdb keeps only in-frame clonotypes and omits some of them. Among roughly 50,000 clones, more than 80% were seen once, and the ten largest hold around 2.8%. The specimen was PBMCs. Source of these receptors: a man aged 18 to 35 in good health and CMV-seronegative. Each CDR3 is given with its conserved first and last residue. Fields, in order: clone size, D gene, J gene, V gene, CDR3 protein, CDR3 DNA. D genes are given only for firm matches. Expanded clones get a size class; other rows say once, few or many, or leave the size out.

-	TRBD2	TRBJ2-1	TRBV5-1	CASSLGLAGDYNEQFF	TGCGCCAGCAGCCTCGGACTAGCGGGAGACTACAATGAGCAGTTCTTC
-	TRBD1	TRBJ1-1	TRBV29-1	CSADVQGAATEAFF	TGCAGCGCTGATGTACAGGGGGCTGCGACTGAAGCTTTCTTT
-	TRBD1	TRBJ1-4	TRBV7-2	CASSLARDRGKLFF	TGTGCCAGCAGCTTAGCCCGGGACAGGGGAAAACTGTTTTTT
-	-	TRBJ1-1	TRBV5-1	CASSVEQGGTEAFF	TGCGCCAGCAGCGTGGAACAAGGGGGAACTGAAGCTTTCTTT
-	-	TRBJ1-1	TRBV2	CASSAPGGVDTEAFF	TGTGCCAGCAGCGCTCCTGGGGGGGTCGACACTGAAGCTTTCTTT
-	TRBD2	TRBJ2-7	TRBV5-1	CASSLTVRVGGTRYSGSRYEQYF	TGCGCCAGCAGCTTGACGGTTCGGGTTGGGGGGACGAGGTACAGCGGGAGTAGGTACGAGCAGTACTTC
-	TRBD1	TRBJ2-2	TRBV11-2	CASSISGTGNTGELFF	TGTGCCAGCAGCATATCCGGGACAGGGAACACCGGGGAGCTGTTTTTT
-	-	TRBJ2-2	TRBV12-5	CASGLVMGAAAGELFF	TGTGCTAGTGGTTTGGTAATGGGGGCTGCGGCCGGGGAGCTGTTTTTT
-	-	TRBJ2-6	TRBV28	CAANGQPSGANVLTF	TGTGCCGCTAACGGACAGCCCTCTGGGGCCAACGTCCTGACTTTC
-	TRBD2	TRBJ2-7	TRBV2	CASSGGLAKSYEQYF	TGTGCCAGCAGTGGAGGACTAGCGAAATCCTACGAGCAGTACTTC
-	-	TRBJ1-3	TRBV18	CASSPRWEMSSGNTIYF	TGTGCCAGCTCACCAAGGTGGGAGATGAGCTCTGGAAACACCATATATTTT
-	-	TRBJ2-2	TRBV7-9	CASSPRETGELFF	TGTGCCAGCAGCCCTAGGGAGACCGGGGAGCTGTTTTTT
-	TRBD1	TRBJ1-4	TRBV7-9	CASSSGGTGEKLFF	TGTGCCAGCAGCTCAGGGGGTACAGGGGAGAAACTGTTTTTT
-	TRBD2	TRBJ2-3	TRBV2	CASRGLATDTQYF	TGTGCCAGCAGAGGACTAGCCACAGATACGCAGTATTTT
-	TRBD1	TRBJ2-7	TRBV30	CAWTDRDSNYYEQYF	TGTGCCTGGACTGACCGGGACAGCAACTACTACGAGCAGTACTTC
-	-	TRBJ2-7	TRBV11-2	CASSFRTVGGYEQYF	TGTGCCAGCAGCTTTAGGACAGTAGGGGGCTACGAGCAGTACTTC
-	-	TRBJ1-2	TRBV18	CASSPRPGDGYTF	TGTGCCAGCTCACCCCGGCCAGGGGATGGCTACACCTTC
-	-	TRBJ2-1	TRBV6-5	CASSSVFYNEQFF	TGTGCCAGCAGTAGCGTTTTTTACAATGAGCAGTTCTTC
-	TRBD1	TRBJ1-2	TRBV10-2	CASNPTRTGGHRGYTF	TGCGCCAGCAACCCAACCCGGACAGGGGGCCACCGTGGCTACACCTTC
-	-	TRBJ1-4	TRBV29-1	CSVGAAGQRGKLFF	TGCAGCGTTGGAGCCGCCGGACAGCGAGGAAAACTGTTTTTT
-	TRBD2	TRBJ2-1	TRBV6-5	CASSYGAGAQNEQFF	TGTGCCAGCAGTTACGGAGCGGGAGCCCAGAATGAGCAGTTCTTC
-	-	TRBJ1-1	TRBV2	CASTGGRTEAFF	TGTGCCAGCACTGGAGGGCGCACTGAAGCTTTCTTT
-	-	TRBJ1-2	TRBV21-1	CASSSTRGALYGYTF	TGTGCCAGCAGCTCCACCCGGGGGGCCCTCTATGGCTACACCTTC
-	TRBD1	TRBJ1-5	TRBV19	CASSLDREGFNQPQHF	TGTGCCAGTAGTCTGGACAGGGAGGGATTCAATCAGCCCCAGCATTTT
-	-	TRBJ1-3	TRBV19	CASGLLRVGNTIYF	TGTGCCAGTGGACTCCTACGTGTCGGAAACACCATATATTTT
once	-	TRBJ2-2	TRBV5-5	CASSFRGTNTGELFF	TGTGCCAGCAGCTTCAGGGGCACAAACACCGGGGAGCTGTTTTTT
-	-	TRBJ2-3	TRBV19	CASSKGGGIADTQYF	TGTGCCAGTAGTAAGGGGGGGGGTATAGCAGATACGCAGTATTTT
-	-	TRBJ1-3	TRBV6-1	CASSTGNSGGNTIYF	TGTGCCAGCAGTACAGGGAATTCTGGCGGAAACACCATATATTTT
-	-	TRBJ1-2	TRBV6-5	CASSYSGGDYGYTF	TGTGCCAGCAGTTACTCAGGAGGGGACTATGGCTACACCTTC
-	-	TRBJ2-7	TRBV5-1	CASSVTGSGRPEQYF	TGCGCCAGCAGTGTGACAGGGAGCGGGAGACCCGAGCAGTACTTC
-	TRBD1	TRBJ2-1	TRBV2	CASRTDRGTYNEQFF	TGTGCCAGCAGGACGGACAGGGGTACCTACAATGAGCAGTTCTTC
-	TRBD1	TRBJ2-6	TRBV14	CASSETGALGGANVLTF	TGTGCCAGCAGCGAGACAGGGGCCCTTGGTGGGGCCAACGTCCTGACTTTC
-	-	TRBJ2-3	TRBV10-2	CASSELAADTQYF	TGCGCCAGCAGCGAATTAGCGGCAGATACGCAGTATTTT
few	TRBD1	TRBJ1-1	TRBV19	CASKLSRTGSNTEAFF	TGTGCCAGTAAGCTTTCGCGGACAGGGTCGAACACTGAAGCTTTCTTT
-	-	TRBJ2-7	TRBV7-6	CASSLGPVSYEQYF	TGTGCCAGCAGCTTGGGGCCGGTATCCTACGAGCAGTACTTC
-	-	TRBJ2-3	TRBV9	CASSGANTDTQYF	TGTGCCAGCTCGGGAGCTAACACAGATACGCAGTATTTT
-	TRBD1	TRBJ2-7	TRBV5-1	CASSLYQSPGQGGEQYF	TGCGCCAGCAGCTTGTATCAGTCCCCTGGACAGGGGGGCGAGCAGTACTTC
-	-	TRBJ1-3	TRBV11-2	CASSLKSGPGENTIYF	TGTGCCAGCAGCTTAAAGAGCGGACCTGGGGAAAACACCATATATTTT
-	TRBD1	TRBJ1-1	TRBV9	CASSITDRPSEAFF	TGTGCCAGCAGCATTACGGACAGGCCATCTGAAGCTTTCTTT
-	-	TRBJ1-5	TRBV6-1	CASSEYREGQPQHF	TGTGCCAGCAGTGAATACAGGGAAGGTCAGCCCCAGCATTTT
-	-	TRBJ1-2	TRBV5-1	CASSDNERMRGYTF	TGCGCCAGCAGTGACAATGAACGAATGCGTGGCTACACCTTC
-	-	TRBJ1-1	TRBV25-1	CASSVSLGGTGTEAFF	TGTGCCAGCAGTGTTTCCCTCGGGGGGACGGGCACTGAAGCTTTCTTT
-	TRBD1	TRBJ1-2	TRBV10-3	CAINEGADGYTF	TGTGCCATCAACGAGGGGGCGGACGGCTACACCTTC
-	TRBD1	TRBJ2-3	TRBV19	CASSDRVGDTQYF	TGTGCCAGTAGTGACAGGGTGGGAGATACGCAGTATTTT
-	-	TRBJ2-5	TRBV7-2	CASSLYLEETQYF	TGTGCCAGCAGCCTCTACTTGGAAGAGACCCAGTACTTC
-	TRBD1	TRBJ1-4	TRBV7-9	CASSRTGGTQKLFF	TGTGCCAGCAGCCGGACAGGAGGAACCCAAAAACTGTTTTTT
-	TRBD1	TRBJ2-7	TRBV6-5	CASSPRDRGYEQYF	TGTGCCAGCAGCCCCCGGGACAGGGGCTACGAGCAGTACTTC
-	-	TRBJ2-7	TRBV6-6	CASSNNRYEQYF	TGTGCCAGCAGTAACAACCGCTACGAGCAGTACTTC
-	-	TRBJ1-3	TRBV7-2	CASKGAGNTIYF	TGTGCCAGCAAAGGGGCTGGAAACACCATATATTTT
-	TRBD2	TRBJ2-3	TRBV4-1	CASSPGDGRATDTQYF	TGCGCCAGCAGCCCCGGGGATGGGAGGGCAACAGATACGCAGTATTTT
-	-	TRBJ2-7	TRBV11-2	CASSLQGVREDEQYF	TGTGCCAGCAGCTTGCAGGGGGTAAGGGAGGACGAGCAGTACTTC
-	-	TRBJ2-4	TRBV4-1	CASSQSRRENIQYF	TGCGCCAGCAGCCAATCCCGGAGGGAGAACATTCAGTACTTC
-	TRBD1	TRBJ2-1	TRBV19	CASSPGQGPYNEQFF	TGTGCCAGTAGTCCGGGACAGGGGCCCTACAATGAGCAGTTCTTC
-	TRBD1	TRBJ2-7	TRBV6-1	CASSGTGSYEQYF	TGTGCCAGCAGTGGGACAGGGTCCTACGAGCAGTACTTC
once	-	TRBJ1-2	TRBV14	CASSQEMVGYGYTF	TGTGCCAGCAGCCAAGAAATGGTCGGCTATGGCTACACCTTC